Below are 32 T cell receptor beta chains sequenced from a single sample in a study of control samples from healthy donors and cancer patients. The protocol was immunoSEQ multiplex PCR, while the TCRdb copy is restricted to in-frame clones and leaves out a portion. The sample comprises tens of thousands of clones, over 75% of which are singletons, and around 5.7% rests with the top ten. The sequencing input was blood. These receptors were obtained from a woman aged 45-59 years in good health.

The chain recombines TRBV7-9 with TRBJ2-1; 10 bases line up with TRBD2. The J segment lost 4 bases and the V segment lost 5 bases, leaving 8 bases of the junction unmatched. The CDR3 covers 16 residues. Germline-derived CDR1 and CDR2 are SEHNR and FQNEAQ (reference sequence). CDR3 sequence: CASSKTPGLAYNEQFF. CDR3 nucleotide sequence: TGTGCCAGCAGCAAAACGCCGGGACTAGCGTACAATGAGCAGTTCTTC.

The chain couples TRBV2 to TRBJ1-4; D is ambiguous. Germline loops: CDR1 SNHLY, CDR2 FYNNEI. Trimming removed 6 bases at V and 8 bases at J, with 13 bases between. CDR3 length equals 13 residues. Written as DNA, the CDR3 is TGTGCCAGCAGGCGGTCCTCCGGGGAAAAACTGTTTTTT. This gives the protein CASRRSSGEKLFF. The entire variable domain, with the rest obtained from reference TRBV2 and TRBJ1-4, is as follows: EPEVTQTPSHQVTQMGQEVILRCVPISNHLYFYWYRQILGQKVEFLVSFYNNEISEKSEIFDDQFSVERPDGSNFTLKIRSTKLEDSAMYFCASRRSSGEKLFFGSGTQLSVL.

This sequence joins TRBV3-1 (or the pseudogene TRBV3-2) and TRBJ1-1; no clear D. This CDR3 spans 12 amino acids. Germline assignment: CDR1 LGHDT and CDR2 YNNKEL (reference sequence). The V gene lost 1 base and the J gene lost 4 bases, with 4 bases spanning the gap. The CDR3 here is CASSQGVTEAFF. Written as DNA, the CDR3 is TGTGCCAGCAGCCAAGGGGTCACTGAAGCTTTCTTT.

This sequence joins TRBV5-6 and TRBJ2-7; 7 bases align to TRBD2. Germline V CDR1 and CDR2: SGHDT, YYEEEE. The CDR3 loop spans 17 amino acids. J gave up 1 base and V 2 bases, and 12 bases lay outside the gene matches. For the CDR3, the DNA is TGTGCCAGCAGCTTAAATCTAGCGGTTACTAAGTCCTACGAGCAGTACTTC. Protein: CASSLNLAVTKSYEQYF.

This chain connects TRBV30 to TRBJ1-2; 9 bases match TRBD1. Germline V lookup: CDR1 GTSNPN, CDR2 SVGIG (reference sequence). The V segment lost 6 bases and the J segment 4 bases; nucleotides outside the gene matches: 3. The CDR3 extends over 12 amino acids. The CDR3 loop reads CACHRGPYGYTF. CDR3 in DNA: TGTGCCTGCCACAGGGGGCCCTATGGCTACACCTTC.

This clone showed up just a few times. The chain links TRBV2 to TRBJ2-2, with no clear D. V dropped 5 bases and J dropped 3 bases, with 4 bases sitting between them. Germline CDR1 is SNHLY and CDR2 is FYNNEI. CDR3 size: 12 residues. Here the CDR3 DNA reads TGTGCCAGCAGTAGAGACACCGGGGAGCTGTTTTTT. It codes for CASSRDTGELFF.

The count of this clone is one. The CDR3 DNA reads as TGTGCCAGCAGCGTTAGCGGGGGAGGTAATGAGCAGTTCTTC. Its protein product is CASSVSGGGNEQFF. The rearrangement joins TRBV13 to TRBJ2-1, with 9 bases aligning to TRBD2. V trimming: 5 bases; J trimming: 7 bases; junction bases outside the gene matches: 6. CDR1 and CDR2 from the germline V gene are PRHDT and FYEKMQ (reference sequence). This CDR3 contains 14 residues.

The chain is built from TRBV6-6 and TRBJ2-7; D not resolved. The CDR3 is made up of 10 amino acids. Germline V gene sequence: CDR1 MNHNY, CDR2 SVGAGI (reference sequence). V dropped 9 bases and J dropped 6 bases, with 9 bases sitting between them. In DNA form, the CDR3 reads TGTGCCAGACGTTTCCTCGAGCAGTACTTC. The encoded protein is CARRFLEQYF.

V is TRBV6-5 and J is TRBJ2-7; 7 positions match TRBD1. CDR1 MNHEY and CDR2 SVGAGI come from the germline V gene. The CDR3 totals 15 residues. V gave up 6 bases and J gave up 5 bases; unmatched junction bases: 13. This CDR3 reads CASSFSGTVGHEQYF. DNA for the CDR3: TGTGCCAGCAGCTTTTCCGGGACAGTAGGACACGAGCAGTACTTC.

The chain recombines TRBV9 with TRBJ1-4; D is undetermined. The germline V gene has CDR1 SGDLS and CDR2 YYNGEE. The CDR3 is made up of 15 amino acids. With 4 bases removed from V and 0 bases from J, the gap between germline ends came to 10 bases. The DNA for the CDR3 is TGTGCCAGCAGCTTAAGCCTGTCAACTAATGAAAAACTGTTTTTT. Translating gives CASSLSLSTNEKLFF.

The J gene is TRBJ2-5, the V gene TRBV6-1; perhaps TRBD1 as D (6 bases). Germline lookup yields CDR1 MNHNS and CDR2 SASEGT. The CDR3 spans 14 residues. Trimming cost V 3 bases and J 3 bases, with 11 bases left between them. DNA of the CDR3: TGTGCCAGCAGTGACAGGGGAGTAAAAGAGACCCAGTACTTC. This sequence encodes CASSDRGVKETQYF.

This sequence joins TRBV2 and TRBJ2-7; D unresolved. The V end was cut by 6 bases, the J end by 3 bases, with 18 bases between. CDR3 length: 15 residues. The V gene's germline CDR1 is SNHLY and CDR2 FYNNEI. The CDR3 DNA reads as TGTGCCAGCAGGCCCCAACAATTAAATGGCTACGAGCAGTACTTC. Its translation is CASRPQQLNGYEQYF.

The chain employs TRBV4-2 and TRBJ2-7; D remains ambiguous. Germline V CDR1 and CDR2: LGHNA, YNFKEQ. The CDR3 is made up of 17 amino acids. V was shortened by 1 base and J by 4 bases, with 20 bases between the two germline ends. CDR3 loop: CASSQGVGPYNAYEQYF. In DNA, the CDR3 is TGTGCCAGCAGCCAAGGAGTAGGACCGTATAACGCGTACGAGCAGTACTTC.

V gene TRBV11-2 combines with J gene TRBJ1-2, with 7 bases fitting TRBD1. J gave up 8 bases and V 4 bases, and 7 bases lay outside the gene matches. The CDR3 is 13 residues long. Germline values: CDR1 SGHAT, CDR2 FQNNGV. CDR3 loop: CASSSMGQYGYTF. CDR3 DNA sequence: TGTGCCAGCAGCTCAATGGGACAGTACGGCTACACCTTC.

This clone was counted a single time. This chain uses TRBV2 with TRBJ2-7, with a weak D call TRBD2 (5 bases). Germline loops: CDR1 SNHLY, CDR2 FYNNEI. There are 13 residues in the CDR3. Deletions cut 8 bases from V and 2 bases from J, with 13 bases between. The CDR3 DNA sequence: TGTGCCAGCGGTCAGCGGTCCACCTACGAGCAGTACTTC. This gives the protein CASGQRSTYEQYF.

The rearrangement links TRBV19 to TRBJ2-4, with TRBD1 matching over 9 bases. Germline values: CDR1 LNHDA, CDR2 SQIVND (reference sequence). The CDR3 extends over 17 amino acids. V gave up 3 bases and J gave up 1 base; unmatched junction bases: 7. CDR3 protein: CASSMLGTGPAKNIQYF. Here the CDR3 DNA reads TGTGCCAGTAGTATGCTCGGGACAGGGCCTGCCAAAAACATTCAGTACTTC. Full variable domain (outside the CDR3, taken from reference TRBV19 and TRBJ2-4): DGGITQSPKYLFRKEGQNVTLSCEQNLNHDAMYWYRQDPGQGLRLIYYSQIVNDFQKGDIAEGYSVSREKKESFPLTVTSAQKNPTAFYLCASSMLGTGPAKNIQYFGAGTRLSVL.

This chain uses TRBV7-2 with TRBJ2-1; D gene uncertain. V dropped 1 base and J dropped 1 base, with 8 bases sitting between them. This CDR3 comprises 15 residues. Germline V gene data show CDR1 as SGHTA and CDR2 as FQGNSA. The CDR3, as DNA: TGTGCCAGCAGCTTAGGTTCGGGTTCCTACAATGAGCAGTTCTTC. Translating gives CASSLGSGSYNEQFF.

The chain joins TRBV5-6 to TRBJ2-7; maybe TRBD1 (5 bases). CDR1 and CDR2 (germline): SGHDT, YYEEEE. The CDR3 length is 13 residues. V lost 4 bases and J 3 bases, leaving 11 bases between the germline ends. CDR3 nucleotides: TGTGCCAGCAGCCCAACAGGAGTCTACGAGCAGTACTTC. Protein sequence: CASSPTGVYEQYF. The whole variable domain, remainder taken from reference TRBV5-6 and TRBJ2-7, is DAGVTQSPTHLIKTRGQQVTLRCSPKSGHDTVSWYQQALGQGPQFIFQYYEEEERQRGNFPDRFSGHQFPNYSSELNVNALLLGDSALYLCASSPTGVYEQYFGPGTRLTVT.

This clone turned up a few times. The chain links TRBV3-1 (or the pseudogene TRBV3-2) to TRBJ2-7; TRBD1 is a possible D gene (6 bases). Germline CDR1 LGHDT, CDR2 YNNKEL (reference sequence). Deletions cut 5 bases from V and 6 bases from J, with 11 bases between. This CDR3 contains 12 residues. CDR3 nucleotide sequence: TGTGCCAGCAGCGGAGAAGGGGGCGAGCAGTACTTC. It codes for CASSGEGGEQYF.

To note about this clone: Mismatch with germline at one junction end may stem from a read error. CDR3: CARSRGGMDYGYTF. The CDR3 DNA is TGCGCCCGCAGCCGGGGGGGAATGGACTATGGCTACACCTTC. J is TRBJ1-2 and V is TRBV5-1; D possibly corresponds to TRBD1 (5 bases). In germline, CDR1 is SGHRS, CDR2 YFSETQ. The CDR3 spans 14 residues.

This chain connects TRBV6-5 to TRBJ2-7; maybe TRBD2 (5 bases). Trimming shortened V by 8 bases and J by 7 bases, and 21 bases separated the two germline ends. The CDR3 has 14 amino acids. The V gene's germline CDR1 is MNHEY and CDR2 SVGAGI. The CDR3 DNA sequence: TGTGCCAGCCTAAAAGCCGACGAGGACTCAGAGCAGTACTTC. Translating it yields CASLKADEDSEQYF.

This rearrangement joins TRBV27 to TRBJ1-4; maybe TRBD1 (5 bases). Germline assignment: CDR1 MNHEY and CDR2 SMNVEV (reference sequence). Trimming stripped 2 bases from V and 4 bases from J, with 17 bases between. The CDR3 extends over 17 amino acids. The CDR3 reads CASSLIPPSGDNEKLFF. Here the CDR3 DNA reads TGTGCCAGCAGTTTAATCCCCCCGTCGGGGGATAATGAAAAACTGTTTTTT. The whole variable domain, filled in from reference TRBV27 and TRBJ1-4, reads EAQVTQNPRYLITVTGKKLTVTCSQNMNHEYMSWYRQDPGLGLRQIYYSMNVEVTDKGDVPEGYKVSRKEKRNFPLILESPSPNQTSLYFCASSLIPPSGDNEKLFFGSGTQLSVL.

J is TRBJ1-1 and V is TRBV7-6, with D hard to call. V lost 2 bases and J lost 0, with 10 bases in between. The CDR3 runs to 15 residues. CDR1 is SGHVS, CDR2 FNYEAQ, per germline. CDR3 residues: CASSLRPGMNTEAFF. CDR3 bases: TGTGCCAGCAGCTTACGGCCAGGTATGAACACTGAAGCTTTCTTT.

V and J are TRBV7-8 and TRBJ1-1, with D unresolved. The ends were cut back, 0 bases at V and 0 bases at J, with 14 bases in the middle. The CDR3 is made up of 17 amino acids. CDR1 is SGHVS and CDR2 is FQNEAQ in the germline V gene. CDR3 in DNA: TGTGCCAGCAGCTTAGCGCTGGTCCTACTCATGAACACTGAAGCTTTCTTT. This gives the protein CASSLALVLLMNTEAFF.

The rearrangement uses TRBV30 and TRBJ1-1; TRBD1 might be the D (6 bases). Germline V gene data show CDR1 as GTSNPN and CDR2 as SVGIG (reference sequence). The V and J ends lost 1 base and 3 bases respectively, with 18 bases between them. The CDR3 totals 16 residues. DNA for the CDR3: TGTGCCTGGAGTGGCGTTGGGACTAGGGGGGACACTGAAGCTTTCTTT. Translating it yields CAWSGVGTRGDTEAFF.

V is TRBV18 and J is TRBJ1-3; D gene uncertain. Trimming took off 3 bases at V and 0 bases at J, with 9 bases between the two ends. This CDR3 contains 15 residues. CDR1 and CDR2 from the germline V gene are KGHSH and LQKENI. The CDR3 sequence: CASSPPASSGNTIYF. The CDR3 DNA reads as TGTGCCAGCTCACCCCCGGCGAGCTCTGGAAACACCATATATTTT.

CDR3 bases: TGTGCCAGTGAGGGTGCCGGGGAGCTGTTTTTT. Amino acid sequence: CASEGAGELFF. The gene calls are TRBV19 and TRBJ2-2; possible D gene TRBD2, 5 bases. CDR3 length: 11 amino acids. The germline V and J ends were trimmed by 8 bases and 6 bases, with 7 bases remaining between them. The V gene's germline CDR1 is LNHDA and CDR2 SQIVND (reference sequence).

V and J are TRBV7-9 and TRBJ2-6; TRBD1 or TRBD2 may be the D gene (6 bases each). Germline CDR1 is SEHNR and CDR2 is FQNEAQ (reference sequence). The CDR3 consists of 18 residues. The V and J ends lost 3 bases and 0 bases respectively, with 15 bases between them. The CDR3 is CASSFGQGTSSGANVLTF. The CDR3 DNA reads TGTGCCAGCAGCTTTGGGCAGGGGACTTCCTCTGGGGCCAACGTCCTGACTTTC.

V is TRBV27 and J is TRBJ2-3; 7 bases align to TRBD1. The CDR3 has 17 amino acids. V trimming: 1 base; J trimming: 5 bases; junction bases outside the gene matches: 12. Germline V gene sequence: CDR1 MNHEY, CDR2 SMNVEV (reference sequence). CDR3 sequence reads: CASSLLGRGLRLDTQYF. CDR3 in DNA: TGTGCCAGCAGTTTATTAGGTAGGGGGCTGCGATTAGATACGCAGTATTTT.

The chain uses TRBV7-9 and TRBJ1-2; no clear D gene. Trimming cost V 2 bases and J 3 bases, with 10 bases left between them. The CDR3 is 14 residues long. CDR1 is SEHNR, CDR2 FQNEAQ, per germline (reference sequence). CDR3 bases: TGTGCCAGCAGCTTAAATTCGCACCACTATGGCTACACCTTC. It specifies CASSLNSHHYGYTF. The whole variable domain, filled in from reference TRBV7-9 and TRBJ1-2, reads DTGVSQNPRHKITKRGQNVTFRCDPISEHNRLYWYRQTLGQGPEFLTYFQNEAQLEKSRLLSDRFSAERPKGSFSTLEIQRTEQGDSAMYLCASSLNSHHYGYTFGSGTRLTVV.

The rearrangement joins TRBV6-1 to TRBJ2-1, with TRBD2 identical over 14 bases. Unmatched junction bases numbered 0, after V lost 3 bases and J lost 5 bases. Germline V lookup: CDR1 MNHNS, CDR2 SASEGT. The CDR3 length is 15 residues. As DNA, the CDR3 is TGTGCCAGCAGTGAGACTAGCGGGGGGGACAATGAGCAGTTCTTC. Translation: CASSETSGGDNEQFF.

Note on this clone: Compared with germline, one end of the junction differs, possibly owing to a read error. This chain links TRBV5-1 with TRBJ2-1; TRBD2 agrees at 7 bases. Germline lookup yields CDR1 SGHRS and CDR2 YFSETQ. The CDR3 runs to 15 residues. CDR3 sequence reads: CAGSLELAVYNEQFF. CDR3 nucleotide sequence: TGCGCCGGCAGCTTGGAGCTAGCGGTCTACAATGAGCAGTTCTTC.